The TCR beta chain under discussion was sequenced for a study of somatic mutations in cytotoxic T cells in rheumatoid arthritis. The germline CDR1 and CDR2 sequences are SEHNR and FQNEAQ (reference sequence). This CDR3 is built from 13 residues. Trimming took 1 base from V and 2 from J, leaving 5 bases between them. Produced via immunoSEQ multiplex PCR; TCRdb's table is partial and in-frame only. The data contain 19,000 or so clones, over 70% of them singletons. The clonotype was recovered from a woman aged 60-75 years in good health. Sequencing was done on a sample of CD8+ T cells sorted from blood. V gene TRBV7-9 combines with J gene TRBJ1-2; D is unresolved. The DNA for the CDR3 is TGTGCCAGCAGCTTAGAGGTCAACTATGGCTACACCTTC. Protein product: CASSLEVNYGYTF.